These 7 T cell receptor beta chains originate from one sample sequenced in a study of tumor and adjacent non-tumor tissue in lung cancer. A modified ARM-PCR protocol with three rounds of nested PCR amplified TCRbeta. A single record per CDR3 protein comes from TCRdb applying MiXCR to the multiplex PCR reads. The table shows about 110,000 distinct CDR3 sequences, with under 90% occurring only once. RNA was extracted from bulk tissue without any cell sorting. The sequenced material came from lung tumor tissue. The receptors originated from a man in his 70s with non-small cell lung cancer.

The chain recombines TRBV12-3 or TRBV12-4 with TRBJ1-4; D gene uncertain. V lost 2 bases to trimming and J lost 6 bases, with 10 bases between them. The CDR3 loop spans 14 amino acids. The CDR3 loop is CASSLFGDYEKLFF. CDR3 sequence (DNA): TGTGCCAGCAGTTTATTTGGGGATTATGAAAAACTGTTTTTT.

In its sample, this clonotype was seen many times. The genes are TRBV19 and TRBJ2-1; 8 bases match TRBD1. V lost 4 bases and J lost 3; bases outside the gene matches: 11. Germline-derived CDR1 and CDR2 are LNHDA and SQIVND (reference sequence). This CDR3 is 17 amino acids long. The CDR3 DNA follows: TGTGCCAGTAGTAGCGGGGCCGGGACAGGACTCTACAATGAGCAGTTCTTC. This gives the protein CASSSGAGTGLYNEQFF.

A note on this clonotype: A read error may produce the germline difference seen at one junction end. V usage is TRBV6-2 or TRBV6-3 and J usage is TRBJ1-5; 8 bases align to TRBD1. The CDR3 covers 14 residues. The V gene's germline CDR1 is MNHEY and CDR2 SVGEGT. The CDR3 DNA is TGTGCCAGTCAGGGGGCTGCACACAATCAGCCACAGCATTTT. It specifies CASQGAAHNQPQHF.

A few counts support this clonotype. V gene TRBV13 combines with J gene TRBJ2-5, with 9 positions matching TRBD1. Per germline, CDR1 PRHDT and CDR2 FYEKMQ (reference sequence). With 5 bases clipped from V and 5 bases from J, the junction kept 6 bases outside the gene matches. The length of the CDR3 is 14 residues. The CDR3 nucleotides are TGTGCCAGCAGCCCGAGACAGGGGGGGGAGACCCAGTACTTC. This gives the protein CASSPRQGGETQYF. The entire variable domain, with the rest obtained from reference TRBV13 and TRBJ2-5, is as follows: AAGVIQSPRHLIKEKRETATLKCYPIPRHDTVYWYQQGPGQDPQFLISFYEKMQSDKGSIPDRFSAQQFSDYHSELNMSSLELGDSALYFCASSPRQGGETQYFGPGTRLLVL.

Note on this clonotype: One end of the junction fails to match germline, which may point to a read error. The chain has TRBV4-1 and TRBJ2-7; 8 nucleotides match TRBD1. The V gene's germline CDR1 is MGHRA and CDR2 YSYEKL. The CDR3 length is 14 residues. CDR3: CASSFRDRNYEHYF. In nucleotides, the CDR3 is TGCGCCAGCAGTTTCCGGGACAGGAACTACGAGCACTACTTC.

The chain uses TRBV18 and TRBJ2-3, with 9 bases matching TRBD1. The germline CDR1 and CDR2 sequences are KGHSH and LQKENI. The V segment lost 6 bases and the J segment 2 bases; nucleotides outside the gene matches: 12. The CDR3 has 17 amino acids. Written as DNA, the CDR3 is TGTGCCAGCTCCCCTGGACAGGGGAGGCCACACACAGATACGCAGTATTTT. Translated, it gives CASSPGQGRPHTDTQYF.

Points on this clonotype: The junction shows a germline mismatch at one end, possibly a read error. The chain employs TRBV6-2 or TRBV6-3 and TRBJ1-1, with a possible D match to TRBD1 (5 bases). Germline-derived CDR1 and CDR2 are MNHEY and SVGEGT. This CDR3 has 16 residues. CDR3 protein: CASSFTSGAIGTEAFF. CDR3 sequence (DNA): TGTGCCAGCAGTTTCACTTCCGGGGCAATAGGGACTGAAGCTTTCTTC.